A single sample gave rise to the 27 T cell receptor beta chains below, sequenced in a study of cytomegalovirus exposure and HLA in healthy donors. PCR was performed using 60 Vbeta and 13 Jbeta primers. Using immunoSEQ multiplex PCR, the repertoire was profiled, and TCRdb retains in-frame clones only, with some absent. The table records 160,000 or so clones, 70% to 75% of them present only once. Sequences were obtained from PBMCs. The source is a man aged 18 to 29 in good health and CMV-seropositive.

The gene calls are TRBV27 and TRBJ2-1, with 8 bases fitting TRBD2. The CDR3 consists of 14 residues. The J segment lost 7 bases and the V segment lost 3 bases, leaving 5 bases of the junction unmatched. Germline V CDR1 and CDR2: MNHEY, SMNVEV (reference sequence). CDR3 amino acids: CASSLSGSWNEQFF. In DNA form, the CDR3 reads TGTGCCAGCAGTTTGAGCGGGAGTTGGAATGAGCAGTTCTTC.

This clone was seen just once. This chain links TRBV4-1 with TRBJ2-1, with 10 bases matching TRBD2. V trimming: 4 bases; J trimming: 7 bases; junction bases outside the gene matches: 13. There are 17 residues in the CDR3. Germline CDR1 is MGHRA and CDR2 is YSYEKL. CDR3 region: CASSRAPLAGEENEQFF. CDR3 nucleotide sequence: TGCGCCAGCAGCCGGGCCCCCCTAGCGGGAGAAGAAAATGAGCAGTTCTTC.

CDR3 in amino acids: CASSSAGGAGNTIYF. The CDR3 nucleotides read TGTGCCAGCAGCTCCGCCGGGGGGGCCGGAAACACCATATATTTT. The chain joins TRBV7-2 to TRBJ1-3; D perhaps matches TRBD1 (6 bases). Germline V lookup: CDR1 SGHTA, CDR2 FQGNSA. Trimming took 4 bases from V and 4 from J, leaving 14 bases between them. CDR3 length equals 15 residues.

V usage is TRBV7-2 and J usage is TRBJ2-3; 10 bases are a match to TRBD2. CDR1 SGHTA and CDR2 FQGNSA come from the germline V gene. V was clipped by 5 bases and J by 0 bases; unmatched bases: 2. The CDR3 is 15 residues long. The CDR3 nucleotides are TGTGCCAGCAGCATGACTAGCGGGAGCACAGATACGCAGTATTTT. It codes for CASSMTSGSTDTQYF. The full variable domain, completed using reference TRBV7-2 and TRBJ2-3, is GAGVSQSPSNKVTEKGKDVELRCDPISGHTALYWYRQSLGQGLEFLIYFQGNSAPDKSGLPSDRFSAERTGGSVSTLTIQRTQQEDSAVYLCASSMTSGSTDTQYFGPGTRLTVL.

The V gene is TRBV28, the J gene TRBJ2-1, with a possible D match to TRBD1 (5 bases). This CDR3 comprises 18 residues. Germline V gene lookup returns CDR1 MDHEN and CDR2 SYDVKM. V was pared by 1 base and J by 0 bases, with 16 bases between. This chain's CDR3 is CASSLLGTRQSSYNEQFF. In nucleotides, the CDR3 is TGTGCCAGCAGTTTATTAGGTACGAGACAGAGCTCCTACAATGAGCAGTTCTTC.

This clone was counted a single time. The V and J genes are TRBV6-5 and TRBJ2-3; the D gene is possibly TRBD2 (6 bases). The V gene lost 6 bases and the J gene lost 2 bases, with 15 bases spanning the gap. Germline V gives CDR1 MNHEY, CDR2 SVGAGI. The CDR3 consists of 15 residues. The CDR3, as DNA: TGTGCCAGCAGCCTCTCCAGCGGGTTCACAGATACGCAGTATTTT. Protein product: CASSLSSGFTDTQYF.

The J gene is TRBJ2-3, the V gene TRBV28; D possibly corresponds to TRBD1 (5 bases). The CDR3 runs 15 residues. V shed 8 bases and J shed 2 bases, with 17 bases lying between them. Germline loops: CDR1 MDHEN, CDR2 SYDVKM. The CDR3 spells CASSIEGANTDTQYF. DNA for the CDR3: TGTGCCAGCTCCATAGAAGGGGCCAACACAGATACGCAGTATTTT.

This clone was counted only a few times. The chain uses TRBV2 and TRBJ1-2; 7 bases agree with TRBD1. CDR1 SNHLY and CDR2 FYNNEI come from the germline V gene. The length of the CDR3 is 15 residues. V was pared by 2 bases and J by 7 bases, with 10 bases of the junction left unmatched. This CDR3 reads CASSEQGLTGSGYTF. CDR3 sequence (DNA): TGTGCCAGCAGTGAACAGGGCCTGACAGGGTCTGGCTACACCTTC.

The chain links TRBV28 to TRBJ1-1; no clear D gene. Trimming removed 5 bases from V and 4 bases from J, with 14 bases in between. CDR1 is MDHEN and CDR2 is SYDVKM in the germline V gene. There are 14 residues in the CDR3. The CDR3 region is CASSPTREGTEAFF. The DNA of the CDR3 is TGTGCCAGCAGTCCCACGAGGGAGGGCACTGAAGCTTTCTTT. The whole variable domain, remainder taken from reference TRBV28 and TRBJ1-1, is DVKVTQSSRYLVKRTGEKVFLECVQDMDHENMFWYRQDPGLGLRLIYFSYDVKMKEKGDIPEGYSVSREKKERFSLILESASTNQTSMYLCASSPTREGTEAFFGQGTRLTVV.

CDR3 residues: CSVGRGQGGGSGYTF. In DNA form, the CDR3 reads TGCAGCGTTGGACGGGGACAGGGAGGTGGTAGTGGCTACACCTTC. The V gene is TRBV29-1, the J gene TRBJ1-2, with TRBD1 matching 9 bases. There are 15 residues in the CDR3. The J segment lost 7 bases and the V segment lost 4 bases, leaving 13 bases of the junction unmatched. Germline CDR1 SQVTM, CDR2 ANQGSEA.

The chain has TRBV7-2 and TRBJ2-3, with 9 bases fitting TRBD1. Looked up from germline, CDR1 is SGHTA and CDR2 is FQGNSA. Germline trimming cut 1 base from V and 4 bases from J; bases unmatched to any gene: 12. The CDR3 totals 18 residues. Here the CDR3 DNA reads TGTGCCAGCAGCTTAGGTAAGTTGGGACAGGGTGGGCCAGATACGCAGTATTTT. This encodes CASSLGKLGQGGPDTQYF.

CDR3: CASSHGVGAEKELFF. CDR3 nucleotide sequence: TGTGCCAGCAGCCATGGGGTGGGGGCGGAGAAGGAGCTGTTTTTT. The chain carries TRBV4-2 and TRBJ2-2; a weak D match, TRBD1 (6 bases). In germline, CDR1 is LGHNA, CDR2 YNFKEQ. Trimming removed 3 bases at V and 10 bases at J, with 18 bases between. This CDR3 has 15 residues.

The chain uses TRBV5-4 and TRBJ1-1; a weak D match, TRBD1 (6 bases). The germline V gene has CDR1 SGHNT and CDR2 YYREEE (reference sequence). V was clipped by 2 bases and J by 11 bases, with 25 bases between them. This CDR3 has 16 residues. The CDR3 DNA reads TGTGCCAGCAGCTTACCTCAGGGGAGGGGACCTAATAGGGCTTTCTTT. Protein: CASSLPQGRGPNRAFF.

This chain connects TRBV6-1 to TRBJ2-3, with TRBD2 matching 8 bases. The germline CDR1 and CDR2 sequences are MNHNS and SASEGT. V shed 7 bases, J shed 4 bases, and the junction held 7 bases outside the gene matches. This CDR3 is built from 14 residues. The CDR3 spells CASKIIAGPDTQYF. CDR3 bases: TGTGCCAGCAAAATCATAGCGGGGCCAGATACGCAGTATTTT.

CDR3 amino acids: CASSLSQGRSQPQHF. The DNA for the CDR3 is TGTGCCAGCAGCTTAAGTCAGGGGCGAAGTCAGCCCCAGCATTTT. This chain links TRBV7-8 with TRBJ1-5; a possible D gene is TRBD1 (6 bases). Per germline, CDR1 SGHVS and CDR2 FQNEAQ. This CDR3 is 15 amino acids long. V was cut by 2 bases and J by 6 bases, with 14 bases left in between.

The table lists this clone with a count of one. The CDR3 region has the DNA TGTGCCAGCAGCCTTCACAGGGGAAGCGAGCAGTACGTC. Its translation is CASSLHRGSEQYV. The chain carries TRBV7-3 and TRBJ2-7; 7 nucleotides agree with TRBD1. This CDR3 contains 13 residues. Germline V gene lookup returns CDR1 SGHTA and CDR2 FQGTGA. V lost 5 bases to trimming and J lost 6 bases; unmatched junction nucleotides: 7.

This sequence joins TRBV30 and TRBJ2-3; 12 bases match TRBD2. V shed 3 bases and J 1 base; nucleotides not matched to a gene: 2. The CDR3 extends over 15 amino acids. Germline-derived CDR1 and CDR2 are GTSNPN and SVGIG (reference sequence). CDR3 residues: CAWSGTSGRTDTQYF. For the CDR3, the DNA is TGTGCCTGGAGCGGGACTAGCGGGCGCACAGATACGCAGTATTTT.

The rearrangement links TRBV29-1 to TRBJ2-1; the match to TRBD2 covers 9 bases. Germline V gives CDR1 SQVTM, CDR2 ANQGSEA. This CDR3 has 14 amino acids. V gave up 8 bases and J gave up 7 bases; unmatched junction bases: 12. In nucleotides, the CDR3 is TGCAGCCCCCAGCTAGGCGGGGGGGCGAATGAGCAGTTCTTC. This translates into CSPQLGGGANEQFF.

V usage is TRBV10-3 and J usage is TRBJ2-6, with D unresolved. CDR3 length: 14 residues. Germline V lookup: CDR1 ENHRY, CDR2 SYGVKD. V lost 0 bases to trimming and J lost 4 bases, with 4 bases between them. The CDR3 DNA follows: TGTGCCATCAGTGAGTCTCCGGGGGCCAACGTCCTGACTTTC. It is translated as CAISESPGANVLTF.

This rearrangement joins TRBV11-3 to TRBJ2-7, with 8 bases lining up with TRBD1. CDR3 length: 16 residues. Germline V gives CDR1 SGHNT, CDR2 YENEEA. The trim removed 5 bases at V and 2 bases at J, leaving 11 bases unmatched. Written as DNA, the CDR3 is TGTGCCAGCAGCCCCCCAGGGACAGGAGCTACCTACGAGCAGTACGTC. Residues: CASSPPGTGATYEQYV.

The chain links TRBV2 to TRBJ1-4; D perhaps matches TRBD1 (6 bases). Trimming took 6 bases from V and 0 from J, leaving 11 bases between them. The CDR3 contains 15 residues. Germline lookup yields CDR1 SNHLY and CDR2 FYNNEI. The CDR3 sequence: CASSLRQATNEKLFF. CDR3 bases: TGTGCCAGCAGCCTGAGACAGGCAACTAATGAAAAACTGTTTTTT.

The V gene is TRBV7-9, the J gene TRBJ2-7, with TRBD1 matching 11 bases. The germline V gene encodes CDR1 SEHNR and CDR2 FQNEAQ (reference sequence). The CDR3 runs 16 residues. Trimming took 5 bases from V and 1 from J; bases not matched to a gene: 7. The CDR3 sequence is CASSLSGTGGSYEQYV. CDR3 coding DNA: TGTGCCAGCAGCCTGTCCGGGACAGGGGGTTCCTACGAGCAGTACGTC.

The gene calls are TRBV6-5 and TRBJ1-4, with D uncertain. Per germline, CDR1 MNHEY and CDR2 SVGAGI. This CDR3 spans 12 amino acids. Between the trimmed V and J ends, which lost 5 bases and 8 bases, there was a span of 9 bases. Here the CDR3 DNA reads TGTGCCAGCAGTACTGGTCGAGAAAAACTGTTTTTT. It is translated as CASSTGREKLFF.

The chain carries TRBV2 and TRBJ2-3, with D hard to call. There are 14 residues in the CDR3. Trimming pared 6 bases from V and 4 bases from J, leaving 14 bases between. Germline CDR1 reads SNHLY; CDR2 reads FYNNEI. The CDR3: CASSDTLLADTQYF. In DNA form, the CDR3 reads TGTGCCAGCAGCGATACCCTTCTAGCAGATACGCAGTATTTT.

The chain couples TRBV7-9 to TRBJ1-3; TRBD1 matches at 7 bases. V trimming: 5 bases; J trimming: 0 bases; junction bases outside the gene matches: 4. This CDR3 comprises 15 residues. The germline CDR1 and CDR2 sequences are SEHNR and FQNEAQ (reference sequence). CDR3 residues: CASSTGTDSGNTIYF. For the CDR3, the DNA is TGTGCCAGCAGCACCGGGACAGACTCTGGAAACACCATATATTTT.

In its sample, this clone was seen once. V is TRBV6-5 and J is TRBJ2-7, with D possibly being TRBD2 (5 bases). CDR1 is MNHEY and CDR2 is SVGAGI in the germline V gene. CDR3 length: 14 amino acids. V was cut by 6 bases and J by 2 bases, with 14 bases left in between. The CDR3 protein is CASRKPEETYEQYV. The CDR3, as DNA: TGTGCCAGCAGAAAACCGGAGGAAACCTACGAGCAGTACGTC.

The V call is TRBV4-1, the J call TRBJ1-1; maybe TRBD1 (5 bases). V was pared by 1 base and J by 8 bases, with 14 bases between. Germline values: CDR1 MGHRA, CDR2 YSYEKL. CDR3 length equals 14 residues. This CDR3 reads CASSQVAAGGEAFF. CDR3 DNA: TGCGCCAGCAGCCAAGTCGCCGCCGGGGGGGAAGCTTTCTTT.